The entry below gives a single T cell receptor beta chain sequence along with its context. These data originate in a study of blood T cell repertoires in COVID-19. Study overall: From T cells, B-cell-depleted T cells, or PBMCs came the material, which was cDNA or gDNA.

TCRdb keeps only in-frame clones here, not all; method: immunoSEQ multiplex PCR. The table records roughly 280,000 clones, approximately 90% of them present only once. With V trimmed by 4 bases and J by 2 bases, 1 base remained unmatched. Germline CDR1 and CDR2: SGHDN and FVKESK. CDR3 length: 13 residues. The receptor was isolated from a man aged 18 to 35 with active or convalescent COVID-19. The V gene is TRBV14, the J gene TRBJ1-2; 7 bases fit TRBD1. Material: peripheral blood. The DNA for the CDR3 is TGTGCCAGCAGCCTGACAGGGAACTATGGCTACACCTTC. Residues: CASSLTGNYGYTF.